These T cell receptor beta chains were read from a single sample in a study of blood T cell repertoires in COVID-19. Here immunoSEQ multiplex PCR was the method, and the copy in TCRdb shows in-frame clones only, minus some. Here the sample spans 270,000 or so clones, roughly 91% being singletons. Material: peripheral blood. The receptor set was obtained from a woman under 40 with COVID-19, enrolled during active disease. CDR3s include the opening cysteine and the closing phenylalanine or tryptophan. The order of the fields is J gene, clone size, D gene, V gene, CDR3 protein, CDR3 DNA. A D gene is named only where the DNA matches it firmly. Part of the rows lack a size; the others show once, few, many or a class for expanded clones.

TRBJ1-1	NA	NA	TRBV10-2	CASSESLGQGKTEAFF	TGCGCCAGCAGTGAGTCGCTGGGTCAGGGGAAGACTGAAGCTTTCTTT
TRBJ2-2	few	NA	TRBV4-1	CASSQDQYTGELFF	TGCGCCAGCAGCCAAGATCAATACACCGGGGAGCTGTTTTTT
TRBJ2-1	NA	TRBD2	TRBV2	CAQQRVAGGHEQFF	TGTGCCCAACAGCGGGTAGCGGGGGGGCACGAGCAGTTCTTC
TRBJ1-1	NA	NA	TRBV5-6	CASSFQGREITEAFF	TGTGCCAGCAGCTTCCAAGGGAGGGAGATCACTGAAGCTTTCTTT
TRBJ1-5	NA	NA	TRBV4-2	CASSLSRGPQHF	TGTGCCAGCAGCCTAAGCCGGGGGCCCCAGCATTTT
TRBJ1-1	few	NA	TRBV7-2	CASSFSRVPLLNTEAFF	TGTGCCAGCAGCTTCAGCAGGGTCCCTCTTCTGAACACTGAAGCTTTCTTT
TRBJ2-7	NA	NA	TRBV27	CASSSLQGTEYF	TGTGCCAGCAGTAGCCTCCAGGGTACCGAGTACTTC
TRBJ1-1	NA	NA	TRBV2	CASSRRAGWDTEAFF	TGTGCCAGCAGTCGCCGGGCAGGGTGGGACACTGAAGCTTTCTTT
TRBJ1-1	NA	NA	TRBV5-1	CASSFDRPFTEAFF	TGCGCCAGCAGCTTCGACAGGCCCTTCACTGAAGCTTTCTTT
TRBJ2-7	NA	TRBD1	TRBV6-6	CASSLEPVITGGSPYEQYF	TGTGCCAGCAGTCTAGAACCCGTGATTACAGGGGGGTCCCCCTACGAGCAGTACTTC
TRBJ1-1	NA	NA	TRBV19	CASKAGRNTEAFF	TGTGCCAGTAAGGCGGGTCGGAACACTGAAGCTTTCTTT
TRBJ2-6	NA	NA	TRBV11-2	CASGTGFLSGANVLTF	TGTGCCAGCGGCACAGGGTTCCTCTCTGGGGCCAACGTCCTGACTTTC
TRBJ2-7	NA	NA	TRBV7-5	CVRCNPGQGIYEQYF	TGTGTCAGATGTAATCCGGGACAGGGTATCTACGAGCAGTACTTC
TRBJ2-7	NA	NA	TRBV18	CASSGVYEQYF	TGTGCCAGCTCCGGGGTCTACGAGCAGTACTTC
TRBJ1-5	NA	NA	TRBV29-1	CSVQGHNQPQHF	TGCAGCGTACAGGGTCACAATCAGCCCCAGCATTTT
TRBJ2-1	NA	TRBD1	TRBV28	CASSRQGAGGEQFF	TGTGCCAGCAGTCGACAGGGGGCTGGCGGTGAGCAGTTCTTC
TRBJ1-2	NA	TRBD1	TRBV2	CASSEDRSRGYTF	TGTGCCAGCAGTGAGGACAGGAGTAGGGGCTACACCTTC
TRBJ2-1	NA	NA	TRBV9	CASSVLPRGSYNEQFF	TGTGCCAGCAGCGTTCTACCTCGGGGCTCCTACAATGAGCAGTTCTTC
TRBJ2-7	NA	NA	TRBV6-5	CASSYLYEQYF	TGTGCCAGCAGTTACCTCTACGAGCAGTACTTC
TRBJ1-2	NA	TRBD1	TRBV5-1	CASSLSGQGDFAGYTF	TGCGCCAGCAGCTTGTCTGGACAGGGGGATTTCGCGGGCTACACCTTC
TRBJ2-5	NA	NA	TRBV2	CASSVPGGRPQETQYF	TGTGCCAGCAGTGTCCCCGGAGGCAGGCCCCAAGAGACCCAGTACTTC
TRBJ1-1	NA	NA	TRBV4-2	CASSQDEGRETEAFF	TGTGCCAGCAGCCAAGATGAGGGGCGGGAGACTGAAGCTTTCTTT
TRBJ1-1	once	NA	TRBV29-1	CTVTGGTEAFF	TGCACTGTTACGGGGGGCACTGAAGCTTTCTTT
TRBJ1-4	NA	NA	TRBV7-9	CASSPRGTREKLFF	TGTGCCAGCAGCCCCCGAGGAACGAGGGAAAAACTGTTTTTT
TRBJ2-1	NA	TRBD2	TRBV5-4	CASSLGTSRSYNEQFF	TGTGCCAGCAGCTTGGGGACTAGCAGGTCCTACAATGAGCAGTTCTTC
TRBJ1-2	NA	NA	TRBV5-4	CASSSKRLQGITNYGYTF	TGTGCCAGCAGCTCGAAGAGATTACAGGGCATCACAAACTATGGCTACACCTTC
TRBJ2-7	NA	NA	TRBV5-8	CASSGEAEKDYEQYF	TGTGCCAGCAGCGGGGAGGCTGAGAAGGATTACGAGCAGTACTTC
TRBJ1-1	NA	NA	TRBV30	CAWSPFRGSLNTEAFF	TGTGCCTGGAGTCCTTTTAGGGGGTCGTTGAACACTGAAGCTTTCTTT
TRBJ1-5	NA	TRBD1	TRBV7-6	CASSSQTGGKDNQPQHF	TGTGCCAGCAGCTCCCAGACAGGGGGCAAGGACAATCAGCCCCAGCATTTT
TRBJ2-7	NA	TRBD1	TRBV6-5	CASKIGTGNAYEQYF	TGTGCCAGCAAAATTGGGACAGGGAACGCCTACGAGCAGTACTTC
TRBJ1-2	NA	TRBD1	TRBV28	CASSRTGTYGYTF	TGTGCCAGCAGTCGGACAGGTACTTATGGCTACACCTTC
TRBJ1-4	few	NA	TRBV18	CASSQQAISTNEKLFF	TGTGCCAGCTCACAACAGGCAATTTCAACTAATGAAAAACTGTTTTTT
TRBJ2-5	NA	NA	TRBV11-2	CASSAGRGRSDQSETQYF	TGTGCCAGTTCGGCGGGCAGAGGGCGGTCGGACCAGTCGGAGACCCAGTACTTC
TRBJ1-1	NA	NA	TRBV25-1	CASSDRATVNTEAFF	TGTGCCAGCAGTGACAGGGCTACAGTGAACACTGAAGCTTTCTTT
TRBJ2-1	NA	NA	TRBV6-6	CASSYSQGSYNEQFF	TGTGCCAGCAGTTACAGTCAGGGCTCCTACAATGAGCAGTTCTTC
TRBJ2-1	NA	TRBD2	TRBV3-1/TRBV3-2	CASSQGLAGRGEQFF	TGTGCCAGCAGCCAAGGACTAGCGGGGCGCGGGGAGCAGTTCTTC
TRBJ1-6	NA	TRBD1	TRBV15	CATSRDRGNSPLHF	TGTGCCACCAGCAGGGACAGGGGTAATTCACCCCTCCACTTT
TRBJ1-1	NA	NA	TRBV27	CASSLLGRFTEAFF	TGTGCCAGCAGTTTACTAGGGAGGTTCACTGAAGCTTTCTTT
TRBJ1-4	NA	NA	TRBV28	CASSLGGKLFF	TGTGCCAGCAGTTTGGGAGGAAAACTGTTTTTT
TRBJ1-5	NA	NA	TRBV19	CAGGLGNQPQHF	TGTGCCGGGGGGTTAGGCAATCAGCCCCAGCATTTT
TRBJ1-6	NA	TRBD1	TRBV3-1/TRBV3-2	CASSQAYRGRLGSPLHF	TGTGCCAGCAGCCAAGCTTACAGGGGCAGGTTAGGTTCACCCCTCCACTTT
TRBJ2-7	few	TRBD1	TRBV7-2	CASSRRTGVSYEQYF	TGTGCCAGCAGCCGCCGGACAGGGGTATCGTACGAGCAGTACTTC
TRBJ1-2	NA	TRBD1	TRBV13	CASSFGQGAYGYTF	TGTGCCAGCAGCTTCGGACAGGGAGCGTATGGCTACACCTTC
TRBJ1-4	NA	NA	TRBV6-5	CASSYGAATNEKLFF	TGTGCCAGCAGTTACGGGGCGGCAACTAATGAAAAACTGTTTTTT
TRBJ2-7	NA	TRBD2	TRBV7-2	CASSLVPPKRGTGEQYF	TGTGCCAGCAGCTTAGTTCCCCCCAAGCGGGGGACGGGAGAGCAGTACTTC
TRBJ1-6	NA	NA	TRBV6-1	CASSEIATGSPLHF	TGTGCCAGCAGTGAAATAGCAACGGGGTCACCCCTCCACTTT
TRBJ2-3	NA	NA	TRBV3-1/TRBV3-2	CARGGAHTDTQYF	TGTGCCAGGGGCGGGGCACACACAGATACGCAGTATTTT
TRBJ1-5	NA	TRBD1	TRBV23-1	CARGQGAWPQHF	TGCGCCAGGGGACAGGGAGCGTGGCCCCAGCATTTT
TRBJ2-5	once	TRBD1	TRBV18	CASSPPDRAETQYF	TGTGCCAGCTCACCCCCCGACAGGGCTGAGACCCAGTACTTC
TRBJ2-2	NA	NA	TRBV5-4	CASSPAVAQTGELFF	TGTGCCAGCAGCCCCGCTGTCGCTCAGACCGGGGAGCTGTTTTTT
TRBJ1-3	NA	NA	TRBV19	CASSITENSGNTIYF	TGTGCCAGTAGTATAACAGAAAACTCTGGAAACACCATATATTTT
TRBJ1-2	NA	NA	TRBV3-1/TRBV3-2	CASSQTTQGSGYTF	TGTGCCAGCAGCCAAACCACCCAGGGGAGCGGCTACACCTTC
TRBJ1-1	NA	NA	TRBV29-1	CSVEGRRGYTEAFF	TGCAGCGTTGAAGGGAGAAGAGGATACACTGAAGCTTTCTTT
TRBJ2-1	NA	TRBD2	TRBV6-1	CASSEAASGGAGNEQFF	TGTGCCAGCAGTGAAGCGGCTAGCGGGGGGGCAGGGAATGAGCAGTTCTTC
TRBJ1-5	NA	TRBD1	TRBV2	CASSLQGAYSQPQHF	TGTGCCAGCAGCTTACAGGGGGCTTATAGTCAGCCCCAGCATTTT